These 3 T cell receptor beta chains originate from one sample sequenced in a study of blood T cell repertoires in COVID-19 (TCRdb year 2020). The library was made by the immunoSEQ multiplex PCR assay. TCRdb took over this immuneACCESS table, retaining in-frame rearrangements with V and J assigned. Such tables are incomplete; in checked studies, under half of the missing clones stem from an unresolved V gene, and the remainder is unexplained. Present in this sample are about 300,000 clones, around nine tenths of which were seen just once. The top ten hold roughly 2.9% of the sample. Material for sequencing was PBMCs or T cells enriched from blood (not recorded which). These receptor sequences come from a woman in her 50s who had been exposed to COVID-19.

This sequence joins TRBV18 and TRBJ2-1, with D perhaps matching TRBD2 (7 bases). This CDR3 has 16 residues. From germline, CDR1 is KGHSH and CDR2 LQKENI. V shed 10 bases and J shed 3 bases, with 22 bases lying between them. Here the CDR3 reads CATSGEAGVFYNEQFF. CDR3 DNA: TGTGCCACTTCAGGGGAGGCGGGGGTTTTCTACAATGAGCAGTTCTTC.

The V gene is TRBV11-2, the J gene TRBJ2-1; 8 bases align to TRBD2. Germline CDR1 reads SGHAT; CDR2 reads FQNNGV. The ends lost 5 bases at V and 9 bases at J; junction bases unmatched: 15. The CDR3 spans 16 residues. CDR3 region: CASSPFRGGVDGEQFF. The CDR3, as DNA: TGTGCCAGCAGCCCATTCCGGGGGGGCGTTGACGGTGAGCAGTTCTTC.

The chain combines TRBV28 with TRBJ2-7, with TRBD2 matching 8 bases. J gave up 4 bases and V 8 bases, and 7 bases lay outside the gene matches. Germline loops: CDR1 MDHEN, CDR2 SYDVKM. The CDR3 length is 13 residues. The CDR3 nucleotides are TGTGCCAGCTCCCGGGGGGGCTCGTACGAGCAGTACTTC. Protein sequence: CASSRGGSYEQYF.